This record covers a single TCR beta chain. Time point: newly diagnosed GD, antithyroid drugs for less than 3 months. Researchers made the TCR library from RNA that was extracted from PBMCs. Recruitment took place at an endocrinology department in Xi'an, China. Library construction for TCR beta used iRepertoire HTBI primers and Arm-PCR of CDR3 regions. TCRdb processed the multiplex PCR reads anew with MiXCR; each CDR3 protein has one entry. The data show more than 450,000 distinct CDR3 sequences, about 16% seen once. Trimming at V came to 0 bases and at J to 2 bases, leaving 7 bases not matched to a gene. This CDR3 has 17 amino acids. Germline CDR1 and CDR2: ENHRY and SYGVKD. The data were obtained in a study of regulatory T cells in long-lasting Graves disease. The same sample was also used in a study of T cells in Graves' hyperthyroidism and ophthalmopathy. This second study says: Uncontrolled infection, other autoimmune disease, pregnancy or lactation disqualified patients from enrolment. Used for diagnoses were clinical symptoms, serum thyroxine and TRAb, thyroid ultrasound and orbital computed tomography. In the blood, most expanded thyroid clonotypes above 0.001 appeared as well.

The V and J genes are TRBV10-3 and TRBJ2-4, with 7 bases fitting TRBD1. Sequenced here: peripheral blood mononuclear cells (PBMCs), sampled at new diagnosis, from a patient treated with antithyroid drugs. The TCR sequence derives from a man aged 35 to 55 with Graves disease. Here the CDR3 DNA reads TGTGCCATCAGTGAGTCGTTAGGGGGCTACACCAAAAACATTCAGTACTTC. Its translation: CAISESLGGYTKNIQYF.